This passage covers 3 T cell receptor beta chains from one sample sequenced in a study of low-dose radiotherapy and immunotherapy resistance in tumors. The time point here: after trial treatment. The treatment is: LDRT plus nivolumab, ipilimumab, low-dose cyclophosphamide and aspirin (RACIN trial). Gene-specific TRAV and TRBV primers were used for first-strand cDNA, covering alpha and beta chains. TCR amplification involved 20 to 25 PCR cycles with a constant-region primer and V-primer adapter. Using its own MiXCR run on the reads, TCRdb lists one record per CDR3 protein. The table has roughly 100,000 distinct CDR3 sequences, less than 25% seen once. This material consisted of PBMCs, taken after low-dose radiotherapy plus immunotherapy. The receptor set was obtained from a female donor with ovarian cancer.

This clonotype was found many times. V is TRBV7-9 and J is TRBJ1-1; no clear D. The CDR3 contains 13 residues. V lost 2 bases, J lost 3 bases, and 7 bases lay in between. Germline CDR1 reads SEHNR; CDR2 reads FQNEAQ (reference sequence). CDR3 region: CASSLFSHTEAFF. Here the CDR3 DNA reads TGTGCCAGCAGCTTATTTAGCCACACTGAAGCTTTCTTT.

The table lists this clonotype with a count of one. This chain connects TRBV4-2 to TRBJ2-3, with D perhaps matching TRBD2 (5 bases). The ends were cut back, 0 bases at V and 2 bases at J, with 6 bases in the middle. This CDR3 is 14 amino acids long. Germline V gene lookup returns CDR1 LGHNA and CDR2 YNFKEQ. CDR3: CASSQEDYTDTQYF. In DNA, the CDR3 is TGTGCCAGCAGCCAAGAAGACTACACAGATACGCAGTATTTT.

This clonotype was seen repeatedly, ten times or more. This chain uses TRBV5-1 with TRBJ1-1; tentatively, D is TRBD1 (5 bases). The CDR3 spans 16 residues. CDR1 is SGHRS, CDR2 YFSETQ, per germline. Trimming stripped 5 bases from V and 1 base from J, with 18 bases between. This chain's CDR3 is CASRGKTQGTNTEAFF. The DNA for the CDR3 is TGCGCCAGCAGAGGGAAAACGCAGGGTACGAACACTGAAGCTTTCTTT.